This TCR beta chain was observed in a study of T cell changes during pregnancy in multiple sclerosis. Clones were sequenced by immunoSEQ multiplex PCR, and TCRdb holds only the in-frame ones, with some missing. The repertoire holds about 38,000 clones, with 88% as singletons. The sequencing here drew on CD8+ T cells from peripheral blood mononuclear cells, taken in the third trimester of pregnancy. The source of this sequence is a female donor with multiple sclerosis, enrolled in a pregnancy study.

CDR3 amino acids: CASSLDRYYGYTF. The CDR3 DNA reads as TGTGCCAGCAGCTTGGACAGGTACTATGGCTACACCTTC. The rearrangement joins TRBV5-6 to TRBJ1-2; a possible D gene is TRBD1 (5 bases). The germline V gene encodes CDR1 SGHDT and CDR2 YYEEEE. Trimming took 0 bases from V and 3 from J, leaving 6 bases between them. The CDR3 is 13 residues long. Full variable domain (remainder filled in from reference TRBV5-6 and TRBJ1-2): DAGVTQSPTHLIKTRGQQVTLRCSPKSGHDTVSWYQQALGQGPQFIFQYYEEEERQRGNFPDRFSGHQFPNYSSELNVNALLLGDSALYLCASSLDRYYGYTFGSGTRLTVV.